A single T cell receptor beta chain is shown here with its context. 13 Jbeta primers and 60 Vbeta primers were used for the PCR. Measured with immunoSEQ multiplex PCR; TCRdb has only the in-frame clones, and not every one. The sample contains 200,000 to 250,000 clones, approximately 82% of which appear only once. This record comes from a study of cytomegalovirus exposure and HLA in healthy donors. Sequences were obtained from PBMCs. The sequence was obtained from a man between 18 and 35 years old in good health and CMV-seronegative.

The CDR3 region is CASSKLATSTDTQYF. The DNA for the CDR3 is TGTGCCAGCAGTAAACTAGCGACTAGCACAGATACGCAGTATTTT. The chain combines TRBV25-1 with TRBJ2-3, with 7 bases that match TRBD2. V was clipped by 5 bases and J by 0 bases; unmatched bases: 5. The CDR3 totals 15 residues. The germline CDR1 and CDR2 sequences are MGHDK and SYGVNS.